Detailed here is one T cell receptor beta chain. This CDR3 is built from 17 residues. The germline V gene encodes CDR1 MNHGY and CDR2 SVAAGI. The junction had 6 bases not matched to a gene; V was cut back by 0 bases and J by 2 bases. These data originate in a study of blood T cell repertoires in COVID-19. Turning to the study itself: Symptom resolution, clearance, or two negative PCRs marked the recovered donors of Cohort 3.

Methods used by the authors: Scientists estimated how many nucleated cells there were by amplifying reference gene primers. Here immunoSEQ multiplex PCR was the method, and the copy in TCRdb shows in-frame clones only, minus some. That table is the source of V, J and clone size, and D and trimming were worked out from the DNA. In the table there are a few hundred thousand clones, 70% to 90% of which are singletons. Adults between about 18 and 89 years of age took part from 24 US areas. Each participant's cohort was designated according to participant-reported clinical history. Sequencing was done on a sample of PBMCs or T cells enriched from blood (not recorded which). The receptor comes from a man in his forties or fifties in a cohort exposed to, infected with or recovered from COVID-19 (not recorded which). This chain connects TRBV6-9 to TRBJ2-5, with 10 bases lining up with TRBD1. CDR3 nucleotides: TGTGCCAGCAGTTATTCCGGGACAGGGGAGGTTCAAGAGACCCAGTACTTC. Amino acid sequence: CASSYSGTGEVQETQYF.